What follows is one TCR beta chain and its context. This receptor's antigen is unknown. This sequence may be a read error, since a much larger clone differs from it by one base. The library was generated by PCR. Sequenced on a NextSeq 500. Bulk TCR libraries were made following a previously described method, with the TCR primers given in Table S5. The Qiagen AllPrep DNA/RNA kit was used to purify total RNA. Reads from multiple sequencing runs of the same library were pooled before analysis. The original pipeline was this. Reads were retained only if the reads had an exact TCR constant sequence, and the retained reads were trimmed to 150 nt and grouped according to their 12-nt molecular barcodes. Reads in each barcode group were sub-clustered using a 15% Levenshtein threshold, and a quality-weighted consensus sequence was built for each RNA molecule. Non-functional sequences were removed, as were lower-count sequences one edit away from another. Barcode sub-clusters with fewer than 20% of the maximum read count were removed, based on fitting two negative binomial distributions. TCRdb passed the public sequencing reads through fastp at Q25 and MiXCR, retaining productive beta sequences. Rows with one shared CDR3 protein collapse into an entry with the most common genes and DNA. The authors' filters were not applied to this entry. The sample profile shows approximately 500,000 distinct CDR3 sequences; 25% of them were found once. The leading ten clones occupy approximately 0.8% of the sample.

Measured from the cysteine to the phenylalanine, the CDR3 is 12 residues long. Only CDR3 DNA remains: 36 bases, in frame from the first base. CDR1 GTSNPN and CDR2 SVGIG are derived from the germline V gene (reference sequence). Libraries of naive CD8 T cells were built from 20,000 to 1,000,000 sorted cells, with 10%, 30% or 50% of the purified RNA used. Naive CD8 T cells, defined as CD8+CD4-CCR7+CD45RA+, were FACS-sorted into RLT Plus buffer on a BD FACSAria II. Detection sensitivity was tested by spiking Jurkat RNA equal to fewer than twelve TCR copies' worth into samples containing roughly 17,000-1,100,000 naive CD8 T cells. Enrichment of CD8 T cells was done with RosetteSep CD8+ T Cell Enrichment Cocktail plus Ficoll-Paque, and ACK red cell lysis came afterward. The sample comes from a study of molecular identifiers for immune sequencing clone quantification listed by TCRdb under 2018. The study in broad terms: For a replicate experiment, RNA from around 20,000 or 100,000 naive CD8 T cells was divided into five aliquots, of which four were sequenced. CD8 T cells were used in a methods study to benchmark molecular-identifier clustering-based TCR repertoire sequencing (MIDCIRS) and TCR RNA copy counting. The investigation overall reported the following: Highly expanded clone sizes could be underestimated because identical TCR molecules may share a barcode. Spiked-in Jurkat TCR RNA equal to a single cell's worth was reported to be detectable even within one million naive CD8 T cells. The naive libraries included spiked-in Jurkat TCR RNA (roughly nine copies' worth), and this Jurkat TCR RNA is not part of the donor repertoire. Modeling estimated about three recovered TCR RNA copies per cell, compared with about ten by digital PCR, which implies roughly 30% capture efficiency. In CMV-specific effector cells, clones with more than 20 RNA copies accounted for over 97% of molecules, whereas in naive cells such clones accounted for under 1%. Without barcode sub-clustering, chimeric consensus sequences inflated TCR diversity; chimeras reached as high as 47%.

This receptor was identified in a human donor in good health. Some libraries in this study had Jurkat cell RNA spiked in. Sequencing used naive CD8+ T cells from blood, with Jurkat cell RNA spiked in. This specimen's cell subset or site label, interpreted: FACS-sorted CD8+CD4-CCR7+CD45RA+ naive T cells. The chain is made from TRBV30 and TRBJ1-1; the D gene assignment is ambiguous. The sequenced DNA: TGTGCCTGGAGTGTAGGGCAGGCTGAAGCTTCCTTT. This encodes CAWSVGQAEASF.